The 13 T cell receptor beta chains reported below all come from one sample, sequenced in a study of blood T cells in healthy people across ages. Together with a sample-barcoded 5' primer, a J-beta primer mix was included in a second PCR lasting about 6 to 11 cycles. One entry per CDR3 protein results from TCRdb running MiXCR on the 5' RACE reads. The sample holds around 800,000 distinct CDR3 sequences, approximately 44% seen once. The sequencing sample was made of blood. The receptors shown here come from a man between 60 and 75 years old in good health.

The chain combines TRBV19 with TRBJ2-1; 8 bases line up with TRBD1. Looked up from germline, CDR1 is LNHDA and CDR2 is SQIVND (reference sequence). With 7 bases clipped from V and 3 bases from J, the junction kept 17 bases outside the gene matches. This CDR3 has 18 amino acids. The CDR3 bases are TGTGCCAGTAAACCGGGACAGGACGAGTACGAGGGCTACAATGAGCAGTTCTTC. Amino acids: CASKPGQDEYEGYNEQFF.

This chain uses TRBV20-1 with TRBJ2-7, with 10 nucleotides matching TRBD2. The J call could be wrong; TRBJ2-5 is a better fit for the DNA end. The CDR3 is made up of 15 amino acids. Per the germline V gene, CDR1 is DFQATT and CDR2 is SNEGSKA (reference sequence). CDR3 bases: TGCAGTGCCACCACACTAGCGGGGATAAGGGAGACCCAGTACTTC. The encoded protein is CSATTLAGIRETQYF.

J is TRBJ2-1 and V is TRBV5-1, with TRBD1 identical over 8 bases. This CDR3 has 13 residues. Germline loops: CDR1 SGHRS, CDR2 YFSETQ. V trimming: 6 bases; J trimming: 9 bases; junction bases outside the gene matches: 8. This CDR3 reads CASTLDRAGEQFF. The CDR3, as DNA: TGCGCCAGCACCCTGGACAGGGCGGGTGAGCAGTTCTTC.

This clonotype was detected a few times. V usage is TRBV6-5 and J usage is TRBJ2-3; TRBD2 matches at 10 bases. Trimming removed 2 bases from V and 4 bases from J; junction bases left unmatched: 12. CDR3 size: 18 residues. The V gene's germline CDR1 is MNHEY and CDR2 SVGAGI. The DNA for the CDR3 is TGTGCCAGCAGTTACGGGCTAGCGGGGGTCCCGGGTTCAGATACGCAGTATTTT. Its protein is CASSYGLAGVPGSDTQYF.

V gene TRBV29-1 combines with J gene TRBJ1-2; 10 bases map to TRBD1. Germline assignment: CDR1 SQVTM and CDR2 ANQGSEA. This CDR3 region has 13 residues. Trimming cost V 3 bases and J 7 bases; bases outside gene matches: 5. CDR3 sequence (DNA): TGCAGCGTTGAGAAGACAGGGGGCAGTGGCTACACCTTC. Its protein is CSVEKTGGSGYTF.

The chain is built from TRBV7-8 and TRBJ2-3; 12 nucleotides line up with TRBD1. The CDR3 runs 18 residues. V lost 5 bases and J lost 0; bases outside the gene matches: 9. The V gene's germline CDR1 is SGHVS and CDR2 FQNEAQ. The CDR3 sequence: CASSLTPGQGASTDTQYF. CDR3 coding DNA: TGTGCCAGCAGCCTAACGCCGGGACAGGGGGCGAGCACAGATACGCAGTATTTT. The full variable domain, with the rest looked up from reference TRBV7-8 and TRBJ2-3, is GAGVSQSPRYKVAKRGQDVALRCDPISGHVSLFWYQQALGQGPEFLTYFQNEAQLDKSGLPSDRFFAERPEGSVSTLKIQRTQQEDSAVYLCASSLTPGQGASTDTQYFGPGTRLTVL.

This clonotype has more than one count but fewer than ten. The chain couples TRBV13 to TRBJ2-7; the D call may be TRBD1 or TRBD2 (6 bases each). CDR1 is PRHDT, CDR2 FYEKMQ, per germline (reference sequence). The CDR3 extends over 14 amino acids. V was shortened by 7 bases and J by 1 base, with 14 bases between the two germline ends. CDR3 sequence: CASIPGGGSYEQYF. Written as DNA, the CDR3 is TGTGCCAGCATCCCTGGAGGGGGGTCCTACGAGCAGTACTTC.

With regard to this clonotype: At one end the junction does not follow the germline gene, possibly because of a read error. The genes are TRBV25-1 and TRBJ2-5; D is ambiguous. The CDR3 covers 14 residues. Germline V gene lookup returns CDR1 MGHDK and CDR2 SYGVNS. CDR3 bases: TGTGTCAGCAGTGCGGACGGATATCACAATGAGCAGTACTTC. Protein sequence: CVSSADGYHNEQYF.

This clonotype was seen just once. V usage is TRBV21-1 and J usage is TRBJ1-6; TRBD1 is the table's D call, not checked against the DNA. TRBV21-1 is reported as a pseudogene. This CDR3 region has 16 residues. CDR3 in DNA: TGTGCCAGCAAAAAAAGGGCGTCCGCCTATAATTCACCCCTCCACTTT. Translating it yields CASKKRASAYNSPLHF.

This chain links TRBV20-1 with TRBJ2-5; no clear D. Germline values: CDR1 DFQATT, CDR2 SNEGSKA (reference sequence). Deletions cut 6 bases from V and 1 base from J, with 12 bases between. The CDR3 consists of 13 residues. The CDR3 reads CSAEAPPQETQYF. The CDR3, as DNA: TGCAGTGCAGAGGCCCCCCCCCAAGAGACCCAGTACTTC.

The genes are TRBV4-1 and TRBJ2-2, with TRBD1 matching 8 bases. The CDR3 spans 15 residues. Germline trimming cut 4 bases from V and 4 bases from J; bases unmatched to any gene: 5. Germline V gene lookup returns CDR1 MGHRA and CDR2 YSYEKL. The CDR3 DNA reads TGCGCCAGCAGCCCCCGACAGGGGTCCACCGGGGAGCTGTTTTTT. The encoded protein is CASSPRQGSTGELFF.

The chain recombines TRBV20-1 with TRBJ1-5, with TRBD1 as a possible D gene (6 bases). V lost 5 bases to trimming and J lost 3 bases, with 20 bases between them. CDR1 DFQATT and CDR2 SNEGSKA come from the germline V gene (reference sequence). This CDR3 contains 16 residues. The CDR3 DNA reads TGCAGTGCTTCCGGGACAACCCTCATACCCAATCAGCCCCAGCATTTT. It translates to CSASGTTLIPNQPQHF.

This clonotype was counted only a few times. This sequence joins TRBV29-1 and TRBJ2-1; TRBD2 matches 13 bases. In germline, CDR1 is SQVTM, CDR2 ANQGSEA. This CDR3 has 19 residues. After removal of 4 bases from V and 2 bases from J, the junction contained 14 bases not matched to a gene. CDR3 bases: TGCAGCGTTGGGGGGGGGACTAGCGGGGCCCCATCAACCTACAATGAGCAGTTCTTC. It encodes CSVGGGTSGAPSTYNEQFF.